This TCR beta chain was obtained from a study of blood T cells in healthy people across ages. This CDR3 is built from 15 residues. From germline, CDR1 is MNHEY and CDR2 SVGAGI. V was trimmed by 6 bases and J by 3 bases, leaving 15 bases between them. Sample-barcoded 5' priming and a J-beta primer mix drove a second PCR of about 6 to 11 cycles. MiXCR, run by TCRdb on the 5' RACE reads, gives a single entry per CDR3 protein. The table includes roughly 1.5 million distinct CDR3 sequences, approximately 42% detected once. The sample was blood. This chain uses TRBV6-5 with TRBJ2-1, with a possible D match to TRBD2 (6 bases). The sequence was obtained from a woman between 18 and 29 years old in good health. The CDR3 region is CASRVASVYYNEQFF. The CDR3 DNA is TGTGCCAGCAGGGTGGCTAGCGTCTACTACAATGAGCAGTTCTTC.